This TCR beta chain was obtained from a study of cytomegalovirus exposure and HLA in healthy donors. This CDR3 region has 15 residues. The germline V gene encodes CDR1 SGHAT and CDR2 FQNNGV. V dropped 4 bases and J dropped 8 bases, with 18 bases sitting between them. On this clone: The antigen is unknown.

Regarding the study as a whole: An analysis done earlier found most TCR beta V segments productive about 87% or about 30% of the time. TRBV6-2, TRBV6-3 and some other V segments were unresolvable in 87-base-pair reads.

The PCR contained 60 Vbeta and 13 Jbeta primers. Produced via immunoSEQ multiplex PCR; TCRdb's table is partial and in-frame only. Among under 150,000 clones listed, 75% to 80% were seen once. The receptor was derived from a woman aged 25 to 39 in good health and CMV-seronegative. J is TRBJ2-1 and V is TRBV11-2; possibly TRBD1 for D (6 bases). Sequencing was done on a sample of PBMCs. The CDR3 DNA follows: TGTGCCAGCAGCTCGGCCGATTTCAGGGGCGATGAGCAGTTCTTC. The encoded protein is CASSSADFRGDEQFF. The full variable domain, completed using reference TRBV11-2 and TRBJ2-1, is EAGVAQSPRYKIIEKRQSVAFWCNPISGHATLYWYQQILGQGPKLLIQFQNNGVVDDSQLPKDRFSAERLKGVDSTLKIQPAKLEDSAVYLCASSSADFRGDEQFFGPGTRLTVL.